A single sample is the source of the 9 T cell receptor beta chains below, sequenced in a study of blood T cell repertoires in COVID-19. Clones were sequenced by immunoSEQ multiplex PCR, and TCRdb holds only the in-frame ones, with some missing. The profile shows 200,000 or so clones, around 84% of them singletons. Sample: peripheral blood. Receptors originate from a woman of 80 years or more with COVID-19, enrolled during active disease.

V usage is TRBV6-1 and J usage is TRBJ1-1; possibly TRBD1 for D (6 bases). This CDR3 has 20 amino acids. Germline CDR1 reads MNHNS; CDR2 reads SASEGT. Between the trimmed V and J ends, which lost 0 bases and 5 bases, there was a span of 28 bases. CDR3 sequence (DNA): TGTGCCAGCAGTGAAGCTTTATTTGGAGGCACCGTTAAGGGGGTTACTGAAGCTTTCTTT. Amino acids: CASSEALFGGTVKGVTEAFF.

Regarding this clone: Compared with germline, one end of the junction differs, possibly owing to a read error. The gene calls are TRBV7-7 and TRBJ2-5; 8 nucleotides agree with TRBD1. The CDR3 is made up of 13 amino acids. CDR1 and CDR2 (germline): SSHAT, FNYEAQ (reference sequence). Here the CDR3 DNA reads TGTGCTAGCAGCGGACAGGGCTACGAGACCCAGTACTTC. This encodes CASSGQGYETQYF.

The rearrangement links TRBV3-1 (or the pseudogene TRBV3-2) to TRBJ2-5; 12 bases agree with TRBD2. The CDR3 is made up of 18 amino acids. Germline CDR1 LGHDT, CDR2 YNNKEL (reference sequence). The J segment lost 5 bases and the V segment lost 0 bases, leaving 10 bases of the junction unmatched. The CDR3 DNA follows: TGTGCCAGCAGCCAAGATTGGGCTAGCGGGGGGGCCGTTGAGACCCAGTACTTC. Protein product: CASSQDWASGGAVETQYF.

The genes are TRBV2 and TRBJ1-5, with no clear D. Trimming stripped 3 bases from V and 3 bases from J, with 6 bases between. CDR1 and CDR2 from the germline V gene are SNHLY and FYNNEI. The CDR3 is made up of 13 amino acids. For the CDR3, the DNA is TGTGCCAGCAGTGAGTTAGTCAATCAGCCCCAGCATTTT. As protein: CASSELVNQPQHF.

The J gene is TRBJ2-1, the V gene TRBV10-3, with 9 bases that match TRBD1. V dropped 6 bases and J dropped 8; count of bases not matched to a gene: 11. This CDR3 contains 15 residues. Germline CDR1 ENHRY, CDR2 SYGVKD. This chain's CDR3 is CAISNPGQGFDEQFF. For the CDR3, the DNA is TGTGCCATCAGCAACCCGGGACAGGGATTTGATGAGCAGTTCTTC.

This rearrangement joins TRBV4-2 to TRBJ2-7; D gene ambiguous. V lost 3 bases to trimming and J lost 2 bases, with 8 bases between them. The CDR3 contains 13 residues. Germline V gene lookup returns CDR1 LGHNA and CDR2 YNFKEQ. The CDR3 coding sequence is TGTGCCAGCAGCCACCCGCGGACCTACGAGCAGTACTTC. Translating it yields CASSHPRTYEQYF.

This sequence joins TRBV5-4 and TRBJ2-1; TRBD1 agrees at 7 bases. Germline V gives CDR1 SGHNT, CDR2 YYREEE (reference sequence). V dropped 0 bases and J dropped 7; count of bases not matched to a gene: 1. The CDR3 sequence is 13 residues long. CDR3: CASSLAGGNEQFF. The CDR3 DNA sequence: TGTGCCAGCAGCTTGGCAGGGGGTAATGAGCAGTTCTTC.

The chain uses TRBV24-1 and TRBJ2-1; D ambiguous. Trimming left V 9 bases short and J 0 bases short, with 8 bases between. The CDR3 consists of 13 residues. CDR1 and CDR2 from the germline V gene are KGHDR and SFDVKD. The CDR3 region has the DNA TGTGCCACCGGGCTGAGCTCCTACAATGAGCAGTTCTTC. This gives the protein CATGLSSYNEQFF.

V is TRBV27 and J is TRBJ2-6; D gene unclear. This CDR3 region has 16 residues. The V end was cut by 3 bases, the J end by 0 bases, with 9 bases between. CDR1 MNHEY and CDR2 SMNVEV come from the germline V gene (reference sequence). CDR3 residues: CASSFNRPSGANVLTF. The CDR3 coding sequence is TGTGCCAGCAGTTTTAACAGACCCTCTGGGGCCAACGTCCTGACTTTC. Complete variable domain (other parts from reference TRBV27 and TRBJ2-6): EAQVTQNPRYLITVTGKKLTVTCSQNMNHEYMSWYRQDPGLGLRQIYYSMNVEVTDKGDVPEGYKVSRKEKRNFPLILESPSPNQTSLYFCASSFNRPSGANVLTFGAGSRLTVL.